Following are 25 T cell receptor beta chains from one sample sequenced in a study of cytotoxic CD8 clonotypes in ibrutinib-treated CLL. Produced via immunoSEQ multiplex PCR; TCRdb's table is partial and in-frame only. The data contain 150,000 or so clones, 70% to 90% of them singletons. The sample here was PBMCs, taken after 24 months of ibrutinib treatment. The receptors derive from a human donor with chronic lymphocytic leukemia.

The rearrangement links TRBV7-9 to TRBJ1-1, with D unclear. Looked up from germline, CDR1 is SEHNR and CDR2 is FQNEAQ (reference sequence). The CDR3 sequence is 13 residues long. V dropped 5 bases and J dropped 12 bases, with 19 bases sitting between them. In nucleotides, the CDR3 is TGTGCCAGCAGCCCAGGAATGGGTCGAATGACTTTCTTT. Residues: CASSPGMGRMTFF.

V is TRBV7-8 and J is TRBJ2-3, with D unresolved. CDR3 length equals 13 residues. The germline V gene encodes CDR1 SGHVS and CDR2 FQNEAQ. V was trimmed by 1 base and J by 7 bases, leaving 9 bases between them. The CDR3 nucleotides read TGTGCCAGCAGCTTAGGATCCAGCTATACGCAGTATTTT. It encodes CASSLGSSYTQYF.

This clone has just one count. V is TRBV12-5 and J is TRBJ1-3; 8 positions agree with TRBD1. The CDR3 spans 19 residues. After removal of 3 bases from V and 0 bases from J, the junction contained 13 bases not matched to a gene. In germline, CDR1 is LGHNT, CDR2 FRNRAP. CDR3 in amino acids: CASGFSPLGQVNSGNTIYF. CDR3 DNA: TGTGCTAGTGGTTTCTCACCTCTGGGACAGGTCAACTCTGGAAACACCATATATTTT.

The chain has TRBV5-1 and TRBJ2-5, with D tentatively TRBD2 (6 bases). The CDR3 is 15 residues long. The germline V gene has CDR1 SGHRS and CDR2 YFSETQ. Trimming took 3 bases from V and 2 from J, leaving 14 bases between them. CDR3 sequence: CASSWGSGIQETQYF. In DNA, the CDR3 is TGCGCCAGCAGCTGGGGTAGCGGCATACAAGAGACCCAGTACTTC.

V gene TRBV10-3 combines with J gene TRBJ1-1; tentatively, D is TRBD1 (6 bases). With 0 bases removed from V and 4 bases from J, the gap between germline ends came to 12 bases. The CDR3 consists of 15 residues. Germline V gene data show CDR1 as ENHRY and CDR2 as SYGVKD. The CDR3 DNA reads TGTGCCATCAGTGAGTCACAGGGTGGGGGCACTGAAGCTTTCTTT. Translated: CAISESQGGGTEAFF.

The chain carries TRBV27 and TRBJ2-7; TRBD1 matches at 10 bases. V lost 5 bases to trimming and J lost 6 bases; unmatched junction nucleotides: 7. The CDR3 has 14 residues. Germline CDR1 reads MNHEY; CDR2 reads SMNVEV (reference sequence). The CDR3 DNA follows: TGTGCCAGCAGTGCAGACAGGGGGCGGGGCGAGCAGTACTTC. The encoded protein is CASSADRGRGEQYF.

This clone was counted between two and nine times. This sequence joins TRBV27 and TRBJ1-5; weak D call: TRBD1 (6 bases). Germline-derived CDR1 and CDR2 are MNHEY and SMNVEV (reference sequence). The CDR3 consists of 15 residues. V was pared by 0 bases and J by 0 bases, with 6 bases between. In DNA, the CDR3 is TGTGCCAGCAGTTTATCACAGGGTAGCAATCAGCCCCAGCATTTT. This codes for CASSLSQGSNQPQHF.

As for this clone: Other DNA sequences in the same sample also yield this CDR3. The chain links TRBV6-5 to TRBJ2-1, with TRBD2 matching over 14 bases. Germline V gene lookup returns CDR1 MNHEY and CDR2 SVGAGI. This CDR3 spans 15 amino acids. The V segment lost 5 bases and the J segment 10 bases; nucleotides outside the gene matches: 7. The CDR3, as DNA: TGTGCCAGCAGTCCGACTAGCGGGAGGGCAGGCGAGCAGTTCTTC. Residues: CASSPTSGRAGEQFF.

The V gene is TRBV7-2, the J gene TRBJ1-3; possibly TRBD1 for D (5 bases). CDR1 and CDR2 (germline): SGHTA, FQGNSA. V dropped 1 base and J dropped 5 bases, with 15 bases sitting between them. The CDR3 totals 16 residues. The CDR3 spells CASSLVGALARNTIYF. The DNA for the CDR3 is TGTGCCAGCAGCTTAGTCGGGGCGCTGGCCCGAAACACCATATATTTT.

This chain uses TRBV29-1 with TRBJ1-5; TRBD1 agrees at 9 bases. The germline V gene encodes CDR1 SQVTM and CDR2 ANQGSEA. The ends lost 4 bases at V and 1 base at J; junction bases unmatched: 8. There are 16 residues in the CDR3. The CDR3 bases are TGCAGCGTTGGGGCGACAGGGGGTACCAGCAATCAGCCCCAGCATTTT. It translates to CSVGATGGTSNQPQHF. Using reference TRBV29-1 and TRBJ1-5 for the parts outside the CDR3, the full variable domain is SAVISQKPSRDICQRGTSLTIQCQVDSQVTMMFWYRQQPGQSLTLIATANQGSEATYESGFVIDKFPISRPNLTFSTLTVSNMSPEDSSIYLCSVGATGGTSNQPQHFGDGTRLSIL.

The V call is TRBV28, the J call TRBJ1-1; 7 bases line up with TRBD1. Trimming at V came to 6 bases and at J to 3 bases, leaving 7 bases not matched to a gene. Germline-derived CDR1 and CDR2 are MDHEN and SYDVKM. This CDR3 is built from 14 residues. The CDR3 is CASSRGGAHTEAFF. In nucleotides, the CDR3 is TGTGCCAGCAGCAGGGGGGGGGCCCACACTGAAGCTTTCTTT.

V and J are TRBV27 and TRBJ2-3; 9 bases match TRBD2. V dropped 6 bases and J dropped 3; count of bases not matched to a gene: 7. CDR1 is MNHEY and CDR2 is SMNVEV in the germline V gene (reference sequence). This CDR3 comprises 15 residues. The CDR3 nucleotides are TGTGCCAGCAGCCAAGGGACTAGCTCAACAGATACGCAGTATTTT. It translates to CASSQGTSSTDTQYF.

The chain joins TRBV7-6 to TRBJ2-3, with a tentative D call TRBD1 (6 bases). V lost 5 bases to trimming and J lost 2 bases, with 20 bases between them. The length of the CDR3 is 17 residues. CDR1 is SGHVS, CDR2 FNYEAQ, per germline. CDR3 sequence reads: CASSVLGGQSSTDTQYF. The CDR3 DNA reads TGTGCCAGCAGCGTCCTCGGAGGACAGTCGTCCACAGATACGCAGTATTTT.

The chain employs TRBV11-2 and TRBJ2-5; D possibly uses TRBD1 or TRBD2 (5 bases each). Germline V gene data show CDR1 as SGHAT and CDR2 as FQNNGV. V dropped 5 bases and J dropped 5 bases, with 18 bases sitting between them. This CDR3 region has 15 residues. CDR3 loop: CASSLPWGGLETQYF. The DNA of the CDR3 is TGTGCCAGCAGCCTCCCGTGGGGCGGGCTGGAGACCCAGTACTTC.

The chain has TRBV6-5 and TRBJ2-7; 9 bases line up with TRBD1. Looked up from germline, CDR1 is MNHEY and CDR2 is SVGAGI. The CDR3 sequence is 16 residues long. J lost 7 bases, V lost 2 bases, and 12 bases had no gene match. CDR3 in DNA: TGTGCCAGCAGTTACGCGACAGGGGGGTCCCTAGGGGAGCAGTACTTC. This encodes CASSYATGGSLGEQYF.

V and J are TRBV7-2 and TRBJ1-4; the D is unclear. This CDR3 is built from 14 residues. Per the germline V gene, CDR1 is SGHTA and CDR2 is FQGNSA. Trimming took 4 bases from V and 7 from J, leaving 13 bases between them. This CDR3 reads CASSSSARGEKLFF. CDR3 nucleotide sequence: TGTGCCAGCAGCTCCTCGGCCCGGGGTGAAAAACTGTTTTTT.

CDR3 protein: CASSLAVAPNEQFF. The CDR3, as DNA: TGTGCCAGCAGCTTAGCGGTGGCACCGAATGAGCAGTTCTTC. This chain joins TRBV5-5 and TRBJ2-1; D might be TRBD2 (5 bases). Germline V CDR1 and CDR2: SGHKS, YYEKEE (reference sequence). The ends were cut back, 2 bases at V and 7 bases at J, with 13 bases in the middle. The CDR3 has 14 residues. Full variable domain (outside the CDR3, taken from reference TRBV5-5 and TRBJ2-1): DAGVTQSPTHLIKTRGQQVTLRCSPISGHKSVSWYQQVLGQGPQFIFQYYEKEERGRGNFPDRFSARQFPNYSSELNVNALLLGDSALYLCASSLAVAPNEQFFGPGTRLTVL.

V and J are TRBV18 and TRBJ2-5; D is ambiguous. Trimming shortened V by 2 bases and J by 5 bases, and 12 bases separated the two germline ends. CDR3 length: 14 residues. Germline V CDR1 and CDR2: KGHSH, LQKENI. Here the CDR3 reads CASSPRWVSETQYF. The CDR3 DNA reads TGTGCCAGCTCACCAAGATGGGTTTCCGAGACCCAGTACTTC.

V gene TRBV28 combines with J gene TRBJ1-5; D is perhaps TRBD1 (5 bases). The CDR3 spans 13 residues. In germline, CDR1 is MDHEN, CDR2 SYDVKM. V was clipped by 10 bases and J by 2 bases, with 12 bases between them. The DNA of the CDR3 is TGTGCCACCGGACCGACAGGCAATCAGCCCCAGCATTTT. It specifies CATGPTGNQPQHF.

This clone was found a few times. V is TRBV7-2 and J is TRBJ2-3; D tentatively fits TRBD1 or TRBD2 (7 bases each). Germline CDR1 SGHTA, CDR2 FQGNSA. The CDR3 spans 18 residues. Trimming took off 6 bases at V and 4 bases at J, with 26 bases between the two ends. The CDR3 DNA reads TGTGCCAGCAGTCCCAGGGGGGGAGGCACAGGGGTTTCAGATACGCAGTATTTT. It yields the protein CASSPRGGGTGVSDTQYF.

The chain has TRBV9 and TRBJ2-4, with TRBD1 matching over 9 bases. Germline V CDR1 and CDR2: SGDLS, YYNGEE. V lost 3 bases, J lost 7 bases, and 5 bases stayed unmatched. The CDR3 is 14 amino acids. The DNA for the CDR3 is TGTGCCAGCAGCGCGGGACAGGGAGGGAACATTCAGTACTTC. It encodes CASSAGQGGNIQYF. Combining the CDR3 with reference TRBV9 and TRBJ2-4 gives the whole variable domain DSGVTQTPKHLITATGQRVTLRCSPRSGDLSVYWYQQSLDQGLQFLIQYYNGEERAKGNILERFSAQQFPDLHSELNLSSLELGDSALYFCASSAGQGGNIQYFGAGTRLSVL.

In this sample, this clone turned up once. The rearrangement links TRBV2 to TRBJ2-1; 8 positions agree with TRBD1. CDR3 length: 15 amino acids. J gave up 6 bases and V 9 bases, and 13 bases lay outside the gene matches. Germline CDR1 SNHLY, CDR2 FYNNEI. The CDR3 DNA follows: TGTGCCAGATCGGACAGGGATAAAGGGGTCAATGAGCAGTTCTTC. It translates to CARSDRDKGVNEQFF.

DNA of the CDR3: TGTGCCAGCAGCTTCGGACAGGGGGCTGGCTATGGCTACACCTTC. It encodes CASSFGQGAGYGYTF. This chain joins TRBV9 and TRBJ1-2; 11 positions agree with TRBD1. The CDR3 is 15 residues long. In germline, CDR1 is SGDLS, CDR2 YYNGEE. V was clipped by 4 bases and J by 4 bases; unmatched bases: 6.

This sequence joins TRBV4-3 and TRBJ1-5; no definite D call. Germline values: CDR1 LGHNA, CDR2 YSLEER. V dropped 4 bases and J dropped 9 bases, with 13 bases sitting between them. The CDR3 loop spans 13 amino acids. The CDR3 protein is CASSRGVTGPQHF. CDR3 in DNA: TGCGCCAGCAGCCGTGGGGTCACGGGGCCCCAGCATTTT.

This clone was counted once. This chain links TRBV5-1 with TRBJ2-5; 7 nucleotides match TRBD1. Germline V gene lookup returns CDR1 SGHRS and CDR2 YFSETQ. CDR3 length equals 15 residues. V trimming: 3 bases; J trimming: 3 bases; junction bases outside the gene matches: 8. The CDR3: CASSSGQGDEETQYF. The CDR3 coding sequence is TGCGCCAGCAGCTCGGGCCAGGGGGACGAAGAGACCCAGTACTTC. Supplemented by reference TRBV5-1 and TRBJ2-5, the full variable domain reads KAGVTQTPRYLIKTRGQQVTLSCSPISGHRSVSWYQQTPGQGLQFLFEYFSETQRNKGNFPGRFSGRQFSNSRSEMNVSTLELGDSALYLCASSSGQGDEETQYFGPGTRLLVL.